What follows are 18 T cell receptor beta chains derived from one specimen sequenced in a study of cytomegalovirus exposure and HLA in healthy donors. PCR amplification relied on 60 Vbeta primers (plus 13 Jbeta primers). Profiling relied on immunoSEQ multiplex PCR, and the TCRdb table lists in-frame clones only, not all of them. The repertoire holds around 130,000 clones, with more than 80% as singletons. The sample comprised PBMCs. These receptors came from a woman in her 40s in good health and CMV-seropositive.

V gene TRBV28 combines with J gene TRBJ1-1; D is uncertain. Germline CDR1 reads MDHEN; CDR2 reads SYDVKM. The germline V and J ends were trimmed by 3 bases and 5 bases, with 13 bases remaining between them. This CDR3 is 14 amino acids long. CDR3 in amino acids: CASSFVGSGTEAFF. The CDR3 DNA reads TGTGCCAGCAGTTTTGTGGGGTCGGGAACTGAAGCTTTCTTT.

The chain has TRBV7-8 and TRBJ2-1; D ambiguous. The CDR3 is 15 amino acids. Germline loops: CDR1 SGHVS, CDR2 FQNEAQ. The V end was cut by 4 bases, the J end by 7 bases, with 17 bases between. The chain's CDR3 is CASSSTGKAINEQFF. CDR3 nucleotides: TGTGCCAGCAGCTCGACTGGTAAGGCGATAAATGAGCAGTTCTTC.

The chain links TRBV6-4 to TRBJ2-1; 9 bases align to TRBD1. The trim removed 6 bases at V and 6 bases at J, leaving 6 bases unmatched. CDR1 and CDR2 (germline): MRHNA, SNTAGT. The CDR3 runs 14 residues. The CDR3 nucleotides read TGTGCCAGCAGCCCGGGACAGGGAGGCAATGAGCAGTTCTTC. As protein: CASSPGQGGNEQFF.

The chain links TRBV19 to TRBJ1-2; D not certain. This CDR3 is built from 15 residues. Germline V CDR1 and CDR2: LNHDA, SQIVND (reference sequence). V lost 3 bases, J lost 4 bases, and 15 bases lay in between. The CDR3 here is CASSIRRENSYGYTF. CDR3 in DNA: TGTGCCAGTAGTATCAGGAGGGAAAATAGCTATGGCTACACCTTC.

This clone has only a few counts. The chain carries TRBV2 and TRBJ1-1; D call uncertain. The CDR3 consists of 10 residues. Germline-derived CDR1 and CDR2 are SNHLY and FYNNEI. Trimming took off 3 bases at V and 10 bases at J, with 6 bases between the two ends. CDR3 nucleotides: TGTGCCAGCAGTGAGGGGAGAGCTTTCTTT. It codes for CASSEGRAFF.

V usage is TRBV19 and J usage is TRBJ2-1; possibly TRBD2 for D (7 bases). This CDR3 spans 13 amino acids. The germline CDR1 and CDR2 sequences are LNHDA and SQIVND (reference sequence). V lost 6 bases to trimming and J lost 4 bases, with 10 bases between them. CDR3 nucleotide sequence: TGTGCCAGTAGCGGGGGGCCTTACAATGAGCAGTTCTTC. Amino acid sequence: CASSGGPYNEQFF.

A note on this clone: The same CDR3 can be traced to other DNA sequences in this sample. The chain combines TRBV4-2 with TRBJ2-7, with TRBD2 matching 8 bases. There are 13 residues in the CDR3. With 3 bases clipped from V and 7 bases from J, the junction kept 5 bases outside the gene matches. Germline V gene sequence: CDR1 LGHNA, CDR2 YNFKEQ. CDR3 residues: CASSQIRGGEQYF. CDR3 DNA: TGTGCCAGCAGCCAGATCCGCGGGGGGGAGCAGTACTTC.

In this sample, this clone turned up a few times. This sequence joins TRBV27 and TRBJ2-7, with 9 bases matching TRBD2. J gave up 7 bases and V 7 bases, and 11 bases lay outside the gene matches. This CDR3 spans 14 amino acids. Looked up from germline, CDR1 is MNHEY and CDR2 is SMNVEV (reference sequence). The CDR3 DNA sequence: TGTGCCAGCAAAAGCGGGAGGCGGCGGTGGGAGCAGTACTTC. It is translated as CASKSGRRRWEQYF.

The sample holds a few counts of this clone. This rearrangement joins TRBV6-5 to TRBJ2-6; TRBD1 might be the D (6 bases). Germline V gene data show CDR1 as MNHEY and CDR2 as SVGAGI. V was trimmed by 7 bases and J by 2 bases, leaving 12 bases between them. CDR3 length: 15 residues. The CDR3 protein is CASKLTGTGANVLTF. CDR3 nucleotide sequence: TGTGCCAGCAAGCTAACAGGGACTGGGGCCAACGTCCTGACTTTC.

A single count supports this clone. V and J are TRBV7-3 and TRBJ1-1; maybe TRBD1 (5 bases). V lost 6 bases and J 1 base, leaving 9 bases between the germline ends. In germline, CDR1 is SGHTA, CDR2 FQGTGA. CDR3 length: 13 residues. The DNA for the CDR3 is TGTGCCAGCAGTGCCACAGGGAACACTGAAGCTTTCTTT. Its protein product is CASSATGNTEAFF.

The chain joins TRBV9 to TRBJ2-2; a possible D gene is TRBD2 (6 bases). The germline V and J ends were trimmed by 3 bases and 1 base, with 10 bases remaining between them. Germline CDR1 and CDR2: SGDLS and YYNGEE. This CDR3 has 15 residues. CDR3 in amino acids: CASSGGLRNTGELFF. The CDR3 DNA follows: TGTGCCAGCAGCGGGGGACTTAGGAACACCGGGGAGCTGTTTTTT.

This chain joins TRBV5-1 and TRBJ2-7; 14 bases map to TRBD2. The V gene's germline CDR1 is SGHRS and CDR2 YFSETQ. J lost 0 bases, V lost 4 bases, and 0 bases had no gene match. The CDR3 spans 15 residues. The CDR3 sequence is CASSGTSGSSYEQYF. For the CDR3, the DNA is TGCGCCAGCAGCGGGACTAGCGGGAGCTCCTACGAGCAGTACTTC.

This chain joins TRBV7-9 and TRBJ1-3, with 8 positions matching TRBD1. Germline V gene data show CDR1 as SEHNR and CDR2 as FQNEAQ (reference sequence). V was clipped by 5 bases and J by 2 bases; unmatched bases: 2. This CDR3 has 14 residues. The DNA of the CDR3 is TGTGCCAGCAGCCAGGACAGGGCTGGAAACACCATATATTTT. Amino acids: CASSQDRAGNTIYF.

This clone came up a few times. This chain joins TRBV27 and TRBJ2-2; D unclear. This CDR3 spans 14 amino acids. V was pared by 3 bases and J by 4 bases, with 9 bases between. Germline V CDR1 and CDR2: MNHEY, SMNVEV (reference sequence). The CDR3 nucleotides read TGTGCCAGCAGTTTCTCGAGTGGCACCGGGGAGCTGTTTTTT. This codes for CASSFSSGTGELFF.

This rearrangement joins TRBV5-6 to TRBJ2-3; no firm D call. Germline-derived CDR1 and CDR2 are SGHDT and YYEEEE. There are 13 residues in the CDR3. Deletions cut 0 bases from V and 4 bases from J, with 6 bases between. This chain's CDR3 is CASSLVGPDTQYF. The DNA of the CDR3 is TGTGCCAGCAGCTTGGTTGGGCCAGATACGCAGTATTTT.

In this sample, this clone turned up once. J is TRBJ1-3 and V is TRBV6-1; D not certain. V was pared by 7 bases and J by 6 bases, with 19 bases between. Germline V lookup: CDR1 MNHNS, CDR2 SASEGT. The CDR3 is 15 amino acids. Here the CDR3 reads CASTPRGVRANTIYF. CDR3 in DNA: TGTGCCAGCACCCCCCGGGGAGTTCGTGCAAACACCATATATTTT.

This clone came up a few times. The V and J genes are TRBV6-1 and TRBJ2-2; D not certain. The V and J ends lost 4 bases and 6 bases respectively, with 9 bases between them. CDR1 MNHNS and CDR2 SASEGT come from the germline V gene. The CDR3 runs 13 residues. This chain's CDR3 is CASSVGGSGELFF. CDR3 in DNA: TGTGCCAGCAGTGTTGGCGGTTCCGGGGAGCTGTTTTTT.

The chain carries TRBV6-5 and TRBJ1-6; TRBD1 might be the D (6 bases). Germline values: CDR1 MNHEY, CDR2 SVGAGI. This CDR3 is built from 14 residues. The V end was cut by 6 bases, the J end by 5 bases, with 11 bases between. The CDR3 bases are TGTGCCAGCAGCCTGGACAGCCATAATTCACCCCTCCACTTT. This gives the protein CASSLDSHNSPLHF.